The next 30 T cell receptor beta chains were all read from a single sample in a study of blood T cell repertoires in COVID-19. Measured with immunoSEQ multiplex PCR; TCRdb has only the in-frame clones, and not every one. The data hold under 250,000 clones, with around 89% observed a single time. The sequenced sample was PBMCs or T cells enriched from blood (not recorded which). These receptors were obtained from a woman aged 18-29 years in a cohort exposed to, infected with or recovered from COVID-19 (not recorded which).

The chain has TRBV29-1 and TRBJ2-7; 8 bases fit TRBD2. This CDR3 region has 13 residues. Germline V gene data show CDR1 as SQVTM and CDR2 as ANQGSEA. V shed 7 bases and J 2 bases; nucleotides not matched to a gene: 7. This CDR3 is CSAQTSAAYEQYF. In DNA form, the CDR3 reads TGCAGCGCCCAGACTAGCGCCGCCTACGAGCAGTACTTC.

This sequence joins TRBV15 and TRBJ2-7; 12 bases fit TRBD2. J lost 13 bases, V lost 0 bases, and 10 bases had no gene match. This CDR3 has 15 amino acids. Looked up from germline, CDR1 is LNHNV and CDR2 is YYDKDF (reference sequence). CDR3 residues: CATSRDTLAGGPFYF. The CDR3 DNA is TGTGCCACCAGCAGAGATACGCTAGCGGGAGGGCCGTTCTACTTC.

CDR3 nucleotide sequence: TGTGCCAGCAGAGCTCAGGGAAGCACTGAAGCTTTCTTT. Its protein is CASRAQGSTEAFF. The gene calls are TRBV6-4 and TRBJ1-1; possible D gene TRBD1, 5 bases. Germline V gene lookup returns CDR1 MRHNA and CDR2 SNTAGT. Trimming pared 6 bases from V and 4 bases from J, leaving 12 bases between. The CDR3 covers 13 residues.

This rearrangement joins TRBV7-9 to TRBJ1-2, with 7 bases aligning to TRBD1. The CDR3 is 14 amino acids. With V trimmed by 5 bases and J by 3 bases, 6 bases remained unmatched. The germline CDR1 and CDR2 sequences are SEHNR and FQNEAQ (reference sequence). CDR3 protein: CASSPGTADYGYTF. CDR3 DNA sequence: TGTGCCAGCAGCCCCGGGACAGCCGACTATGGCTACACCTTC.

The gene calls are TRBV7-6 and TRBJ1-5; the D is unclear. This CDR3 spans 13 amino acids. Germline CDR1 reads SGHVS; CDR2 reads FNYEAQ. The V end lost 1 base, the J end lost 5 bases, and 6 bases lay between the germline ends. CDR3 residues: CASSLESDQPQHF. CDR3 nucleotide sequence: TGTGCCAGCAGCTTAGAGAGTGATCAGCCCCAGCATTTT.

The gene calls are TRBV11-3 and TRBJ1-2; 10 nucleotides align to TRBD1. V shed 3 bases, J shed 7 bases, and the junction held 14 bases outside the gene matches. There are 17 residues in the CDR3. Germline CDR1 and CDR2: SGHNT and YENEEA. CDR3 nucleotide sequence: TGTGCCAGCAGCTTCCTAGCCGGGACAGGGGTAGGAGTTGGCTACACCTTC. It translates to CASSFLAGTGVGVGYTF.

The chain employs TRBV7-8 and TRBJ1-2; 8 nucleotides align to TRBD1. Germline V gene data show CDR1 as SGHVS and CDR2 as FQNEAQ. Trimming removed 5 bases from V and 3 bases from J; junction bases left unmatched: 2. This CDR3 contains 13 residues. Here the CDR3 reads CASSLTGDYGYTF. The CDR3 DNA reads as TGTGCCAGCAGCCTGACAGGGGACTATGGCTACACCTTC.

V usage is TRBV5-1 and J usage is TRBJ2-3; D remains unclear. Germline values: CDR1 SGHRS, CDR2 YFSETQ. The CDR3 spans 15 residues. V lost 0 bases, J lost 6 bases, and 14 bases lay in between. The CDR3 bases are TGCGCCAGCAGCTTGGTCGGAGAGTCAGAGGATACGCAGTATTTT. It translates to CASSLVGESEDTQYF.

About this clone itself: A much more abundant neighbour one base away suggests this may be a read error. The V and J genes are TRBV5-1 and TRBJ1-6; D might be TRBD1 (6 bases). Trimming took 2 bases from V and 7 from J, leaving 7 bases between them. CDR3 length equals 13 residues. CDR1 and CDR2 (germline): SGHRS, YFSETQ. CDR3 sequence reads: CASSLQGNSPLHF. The CDR3 bases are TGCGCCAGCAGCTTACAGGGAAATTCACCCCTCCACTTT.

The chain recombines TRBV25-1 with TRBJ2-1, with 10 bases identical to TRBD1. V was clipped by 3 bases and J by 5 bases; unmatched bases: 4. Germline values: CDR1 MGHDK, CDR2 SYGVNS. The CDR3 length is 15 residues. CDR3 in DNA: TGTGCCAGCAGTGAGGGACAGGGGATTAACAATGAGCAGTTCTTC. Protein: CASSEGQGINNEQFF.

The CDR3 DNA reads TGCGCCAGCAGCCCGACTAGCGCGGACGAGCAGTACTTC. Its translation: CASSPTSADEQYF. The rearrangement joins TRBV5-1 to TRBJ2-7; 8 bases match TRBD2. This CDR3 is 13 amino acids long. Trimming removed 4 bases from V and 5 bases from J; junction bases left unmatched: 5. Per the germline V gene, CDR1 is SGHRS and CDR2 is YFSETQ.

V is TRBV11-3 and J is TRBJ2-3, with D tentatively TRBD1 (6 bases). Germline lookup yields CDR1 SGHNT and CDR2 YENEEA. The V gene lost 3 bases and the J gene lost 8 bases, with 9 bases spanning the gap. There are 12 residues in the CDR3. This CDR3 is CASSLSRGTQYF. CDR3 bases: TGTGCCAGCAGCTTGTCCAGGGGTACGCAGTATTTT.

This rearrangement joins TRBV7-3 to TRBJ2-5, with D possibly TRBD2 on 5 matching bases. Trimming removed 4 bases from V and 5 bases from J, with 17 bases in between. Germline CDR1 is SGHTA and CDR2 is FQGTGA. The CDR3 spans 15 residues. CDR3 in DNA: TGTGCCAGCAGCTCTCTCGCTGGAGGAGGCGAGACCCAGTACTTC. It translates to CASSSLAGGGETQYF. Complete variable domain (other parts from reference TRBV7-3 and TRBJ2-5): GAGVSQTPSNKVTEKGKYVELRCDPISGHTALYWYRQSLGQGPEFLIYFQGTGAADDSGLPNDRFFAVRPEGSVSTLKIQRTERGDSAVYLCASSSLAGGGETQYFGPGTRLLVL.

About this clone itself: Relative to the germline gene, one junction end is altered; a read error may explain this. The chain employs TRBV7-7 and TRBJ2-3, with D tentatively TRBD2 (6 bases). The CDR3 is made up of 15 amino acids. Germline V gene data show CDR1 as SSHAT and CDR2 as FNYEAQ (reference sequence). As DNA, the CDR3 is TGTGCTAGCAGCCCGATCGGGAGCCTATCAGATACGCAGTATTTT. Translated: CASSPIGSLSDTQYF. Complete variable domain (other parts from reference TRBV7-7 and TRBJ2-3): GAGVSQSPRYKVTKRGQDVTLRCDPISSHATLYWYQQALGQGPEFLTYFNYEAQPDKSGLPSDRFSAERPEGSISTLTIQRTEQRDSAMYRCASSPIGSLSDTQYFGPGTRLTVL.

The genes are TRBV5-1 and TRBJ2-2; D remains ambiguous. This CDR3 contains 18 residues. The germline gives CDR1 SGHRS, CDR2 YFSETQ. V was pared by 0 bases and J by 5 bases, with 20 bases between. The CDR3 nucleotides read TGCGCCAGCAGCTTGGCCTGGAGTAGAACCCTTGGTACCGGGGAGCTGTTTTTT. Translating gives CASSLAWSRTLGTGELFF.

This rearrangement joins TRBV7-3 to TRBJ2-3; no reliable D call. V shed 5 bases and J shed 4 bases, with 7 bases lying between them. The CDR3 runs to 12 residues. CDR1 SGHTA and CDR2 FQGTGA come from the germline V gene. CDR3 amino acids: CASSERPDTQYF. CDR3 nucleotide sequence: TGTGCCAGCAGCGAGAGGCCAGATACGCAGTATTTT.

This clone appeared a single time. The chain joins TRBV7-9 to TRBJ1-1; D is possibly TRBD1 (5 bases). Per the germline V gene, CDR1 is SEHNR and CDR2 is FQNEAQ (reference sequence). V lost 5 bases to trimming and J lost 3 bases, with 7 bases between them. The CDR3 is 12 residues long. CDR3 DNA sequence: TGTGCCAGCAGCCCCAGGGACACTGAAGCTTTCTTT. Translation gives CASSPRDTEAFF.

V gene TRBV27 combines with J gene TRBJ2-1; 8 bases map to TRBD1. The V segment lost 0 bases and the J segment 9 bases; nucleotides outside the gene matches: 10. This CDR3 contains 16 residues. The germline gives CDR1 MNHEY, CDR2 SMNVEV (reference sequence). The CDR3: CASSLSIARGQGEQFF. The CDR3 DNA follows: TGTGCCAGCAGTTTATCGATAGCCAGGGGGCAGGGTGAGCAGTTCTTC.

J is TRBJ2-7 and V is TRBV5-4, with D possibly matching TRBD2 (5 bases). The V end was cut by 1 base, the J end by 0 bases, with 11 bases between. The CDR3 is made up of 15 amino acids. CDR1 and CDR2 from the germline V gene are SGHNT and YYREEE (reference sequence). The CDR3 sequence: CASSLSLGSSYEQYF. The CDR3 DNA is TGTGCCAGCAGCTTGTCCCTTGGGAGCTCCTACGAGCAGTACTTC.

The rearrangement uses TRBV10-3 and TRBJ2-7; 7 positions agree with TRBD1. This CDR3 region has 14 residues. The trim removed 0 bases at V and 6 bases at J, leaving 5 bases unmatched. CDR1 is ENHRY, CDR2 SYGVKD, per germline. In DNA, the CDR3 is TGTGCCATCAGTGAGTCTTCGCAGGGGGTCGAGCAGTACTTC. Protein product: CAISESSQGVEQYF.

This rearrangement joins TRBV5-5 to TRBJ2-1; unclear D gene. The V end was cut by 0 bases, the J end by 4 bases, with 2 bases between. The CDR3 extends over 12 amino acids. Germline CDR1 is SGHKS and CDR2 is YYEKEE (reference sequence). The CDR3 loop reads CASSLAYNEQFF. The CDR3 DNA follows: TGTGCCAGCAGCTTGGCTTACAATGAGCAGTTCTTC.

The chain is built from TRBV6-5 and TRBJ2-7; D might be TRBD1 (7 bases). CDR3 length: 15 amino acids. V gave up 6 bases and J gave up 3 bases, with 18 bases separating them. CDR1 and CDR2 from the germline V gene are MNHEY and SVGAGI. The CDR3 DNA reads as TGTGCCAGCAGCCCCAGGGGGGACACAGGCTACGAGCAGTACTTC. This encodes CASSPRGDTGYEQYF.

The V gene is TRBV19, the J gene TRBJ1-1; D is perhaps TRBD1 (6 bases). The CDR3 consists of 15 residues. Germline CDR1 reads LNHDA; CDR2 reads SQIVND (reference sequence). The V and J ends lost 7 bases and 4 bases respectively, with 19 bases between them. The CDR3 here is CASKFREGGSTEAFF. CDR3 sequence (DNA): TGTGCCAGTAAGTTTCGGGAGGGGGGGAGCACTGAAGCTTTCTTT.

The chain joins TRBV28 to TRBJ1-5; TRBD1 might be the D (6 bases). The V gene lost 2 bases and the J gene lost 7 bases, with 12 bases spanning the gap. The CDR3 contains 14 residues. The germline V gene has CDR1 MDHEN and CDR2 SYDVKM. CDR3 sequence reads: CASSLRLQGQPQHF. The CDR3, as DNA: TGTGCCAGCAGTTTACGCCTTCAGGGGCAGCCCCAGCATTTT. The variable domain in full, with the rest retrieved from reference TRBV28 and TRBJ1-5, is DVKVTQSSRYLVKRTGEKVFLECVQDMDHENMFWYRQDPGLGLRLIYFSYDVKMKEKGDIPEGYSVSREKKERFSLILESASTNQTSMYLCASSLRLQGQPQHFGDGTRLSIL.

The V call is TRBV3-1 (or the pseudogene TRBV3-2), the J call TRBJ1-3, with a weak D call TRBD1 (5 bases). Trimming shortened V by 2 bases and J by 4 bases, and 12 bases separated the two germline ends. Looked up from germline, CDR1 is LGHDT and CDR2 is YNNKEL (reference sequence). The length of the CDR3 is 15 residues. The CDR3 DNA sequence: TGTGCCAGCAGCCAACTGCGGGGGTTAGGAAACACCATATATTTT. Translation: CASSQLRGLGNTIYF.

The rearrangement uses TRBV11-2 and TRBJ1-3; 10 bases align to TRBD1. V lost 5 bases to trimming and J lost 1 base; unmatched junction nucleotides: 11. Germline V gene data show CDR1 as SGHAT and CDR2 as FQNNGV. This CDR3 comprises 18 residues. The CDR3 here is CASSLHPGGQGSGNTIYF. CDR3 in DNA: TGTGCCAGCAGCCTACATCCAGGGGGACAGGGGTCTGGAAACACCATATATTTT.

This clone has a single count. One junction end does not reproduce the germline sequence, and a read error may be involved. The J gene is TRBJ2-5, the V gene TRBV7-7; 10 positions agree with TRBD2. This CDR3 contains 15 residues. From germline, CDR1 is SSHAT and CDR2 FNYEAQ (reference sequence). CDR3 loop: CASSPLAGRQETQYF. The CDR3 nucleotides are TGTGCTAGCAGCCCACTAGCGGGACGACAAGAGACCCAGTACTTC.

This clone occurred a few times. The chain links TRBV2 to TRBJ1-2; D call uncertain. From germline, CDR1 is SNHLY and CDR2 FYNNEI. V lost 6 bases, J lost 8 bases, and 16 bases lay in between. This CDR3 is 13 amino acids long. Written as DNA, the CDR3 is TGTGCCAGCAGCGACATCGGCTCCGCCGGCTACACCTTC. Translation: CASSDIGSAGYTF. The whole variable domain, remainder taken from reference TRBV2 and TRBJ1-2, is EPEVTQTPSHQVTQMGQEVILRCVPISNHLYFYWYRQILGQKVEFLVSFYNNEISEKSEIFDDQFSVERPDGSNFTLKIRSTKLEDSAMYFCASSDIGSAGYTFGSGTRLTVV.

This chain links TRBV10-3 with TRBJ2-1; the D is unclear. The germline V gene has CDR1 ENHRY and CDR2 SYGVKD. With 10 bases removed from V and 4 bases from J, the gap between germline ends came to 14 bases. The CDR3 is 13 amino acids. In DNA form, the CDR3 reads TGTGCCACGGTAGAGCCCCCTTACAATGAGCAGTTCTTC. This sequence encodes CATVEPPYNEQFF.

The gene calls are TRBV7-8 and TRBJ2-1, with 9 bases lining up with TRBD2. The CDR3 is made up of 16 amino acids. V was pared by 10 bases and J by 4 bases, with 14 bases of the junction left unmatched. Germline values: CDR1 SGHVS, CDR2 FQNEAQ. The CDR3 bases are TGTGCCACCTCCCCCAGACTAGCGGCGGGGTACAATGAGCAGTTCTTC. Its protein product is CATSPRLAAGYNEQFF.